This section outlines one T cell receptor (beta chain) sequence together with its context. This entry belongs to a study of T cells after yellow fever vaccination. Using its own MiXCR run on the 5' RACE reads, TCRdb lists one record per CDR3 protein. The sample contains 300,000 to 400,000 distinct CDR3 sequences, 7% to 10% of which appear only once. From germline, CDR1 is SGHVS and CDR2 FNYEAQ. The CDR3 runs 13 residues. Trimming took 1 base from V and 4 from J, leaving 7 bases between them. V gene TRBV7-6 combines with J gene TRBJ1-2, with D unclear. The TCR originated in a man in his late teens or twenties who received the YFV17D yellow fever vaccine. The starting material was PBMCs, obtained roughly 45 days after the first yellow fever vaccination. DNA of the CDR3: TGTGCCAGCAGCTTAGTTCCCCTCTATGGCTACACCTTC. This gives the protein CASSLVPLYGYTF.